The clone carrying this T cell receptor beta chain was counted at least ten times. This entry belongs to a study of T-cell reconstitution after alpha-beta-depleted transplantation in children. Unique molecular identifiers were incorporated when the TCRbeta library was constructed. TCRdb itself ran the PCR reads through MiXCR, one entry per CDR3 protein. The data hold hundreds of thousands of distinct CDR3 sequences, with around 12% observed a single time. This receptor was taken from a human donor who donated a stem cell graft to a child with acute lymphoblastic leukemia. The input for sequencing was PBMCs from the stem cell graft donor, taken from the stem cell graft.

The CDR3 spells CASGSGVGETQYF. In DNA, the CDR3 is TGTGCCAGCGGGTCGGGAGTCGGGGAGACCCAGTACTTC. The V gene is TRBV9, the J gene TRBJ2-5; TRBD2 is a possible D gene (6 bases). The CDR3 length is 13 residues. Germline CDR1 SGDLS, CDR2 YYNGEE. Trimming pared 7 bases from V and 5 bases from J, leaving 15 bases between.